A single sample gave rise to the 25 T cell receptor beta chains below, sequenced in a study of Ad26.COV2.S vaccination and SARS-CoV-2 variants. Stated treatment: 15 to 20 received Ad26.COV2.S at low or high dose, single or two shots; roughly 5 received placebo; per-sample allocation not given. Repertoires come from day 63 after the first vaccine or placebo injection. Profiling relied on immunoSEQ multiplex PCR, and the TCRdb table lists in-frame clones only, not all of them. The sample comprises about 440,000 clones, roughly 88% of which are singletons, and less than 5.5% rests with the top ten. Sequences were derived from peripheral blood, sampled in a trial of Ad26.COV2.S vaccine versus placebo. The source of these receptors is a person aged 18-65 years who received the Ad26.COV2.S COVID-19 vaccine or a placebo.

This clone has a count of ten or more. CDR3 sequence reads: CASRWTSGMGEQYF. The DNA for the CDR3 is TGTGCCAGCAGATGGACTAGCGGGATGGGTGAGCAGTACTTC. The chain is built from TRBV5-4 and TRBJ2-7, with 12 nucleotides matching TRBD2. There are 14 residues in the CDR3. Trimming cost V 5 bases and J 7 bases; bases outside gene matches: 7. Germline assignment: CDR1 SGHNT and CDR2 YYREEE (reference sequence). Using reference TRBV5-4 and TRBJ2-7 for the parts outside the CDR3, the full variable domain is ETGVTQSPTHLIKTRGQQVTLRCSSQSGHNTVSWYQQALGQGPQFIFQYYREEENGRGNFPPRFSGLQFPNYSSELNVNALELDDSALYLCASRWTSGMGEQYFGPGTRLTVT.

This clone came up once. This chain connects TRBV7-7 to TRBJ2-3, with TRBD2 matching 13 bases. The germline V gene has CDR1 SSHAT and CDR2 FNYEAQ (reference sequence). CDR3 length: 16 residues. V was pared by 5 bases and J by 2 bases, with 4 bases of the junction left unmatched. In DNA, the CDR3 is TGTGCCAGCAGCCAGGGACTAGCGGGAAACACAGATACGCAGTATTTT. This encodes CASSQGLAGNTDTQYF.

CDR3 bases: TGTGCCACCAGCAGCCGACTAGCGGGGATTGGCAATGAGCAGTTCTTC. It encodes CATSSRLAGIGNEQFF. The J gene is TRBJ2-1, the V gene TRBV15; 11 bases align to TRBD2. V dropped 3 bases and J dropped 6; count of bases not matched to a gene: 7. This CDR3 is built from 16 residues. Germline V lookup: CDR1 LNHNV, CDR2 YYDKDF (reference sequence).

The chain carries TRBV5-4 and TRBJ2-7, with TRBD2 as a possible D gene (5 bases). V shed 4 bases and J shed 3 bases, with 8 bases lying between them. Germline CDR1 reads SGHNT; CDR2 reads YYREEE (reference sequence). The CDR3 contains 12 residues. The chain's CDR3 is CASSLDYYEQYF. The CDR3 DNA reads as TGTGCCAGCAGCCTCGACTACTACGAGCAGTACTTC.

The DNA of the CDR3 is TGCAGCGTTGATAATTTCGGACAGTACAATGAGCAGTTCTTC. This translates into CSVDNFGQYNEQFF. The chain combines TRBV29-1 with TRBJ2-1; D might be TRBD1 (6 bases). Germline CDR1 SQVTM, CDR2 ANQGSEA. Trimming cost V 3 bases and J 4 bases, with 13 bases left between them. This CDR3 is 14 amino acids long.

V is TRBV5-5 and J is TRBJ2-3; TRBD2 matches 12 bases. The CDR3 extends over 18 amino acids. Germline V lookup: CDR1 SGHKS, CDR2 YYEKEE (reference sequence). Germline trimming cut 3 bases from V and 2 bases from J; bases unmatched to any gene: 10. CDR3: CASSSPDGLAGSTDTQYF. CDR3 in DNA: TGTGCCAGCAGCTCACCCGACGGACTAGCGGGATCCACAGATACGCAGTATTTT.

V is TRBV7-9 and J is TRBJ1-4; 8 bases map to TRBD1. CDR3 length equals 14 residues. The germline V gene encodes CDR1 SEHNR and CDR2 FQNEAQ (reference sequence). The J segment lost 5 bases and the V segment lost 5 bases, leaving 4 bases of the junction unmatched. The CDR3 is CASSPRTGNEKLFF. The CDR3 DNA reads as TGTGCCAGCAGCCCCCGGACAGGGAATGAAAAACTGTTTTTT.

Details on this clone: The same CDR3 also results from other DNA sequences found in this sample. The chain uses TRBV30 and TRBJ1-1, with D hard to call. V was pared by 0 bases and J by 5 bases, with 7 bases between. The V gene's germline CDR1 is GTSNPN and CDR2 SVGIG (reference sequence). This CDR3 has 12 residues. The CDR3 protein is CAWSVEGTEAFF. The CDR3 DNA reads TGTGCCTGGAGTGTGGAGGGAACTGAAGCTTTCTTT.

The chain combines TRBV9 with TRBJ2-3; TRBD2 aligns across 9 bases. The CDR3 is 15 amino acids. Germline V lookup: CDR1 SGDLS, CDR2 YYNGEE. V trimming: 0 bases; J trimming: 7 bases; junction bases outside the gene matches: 6. For the CDR3, the DNA is TGTGCCAGCAGCGTAGAGGGGGGACTAGCAAATACGCAGTATTTT. This codes for CASSVEGGLANTQYF.

The genes are TRBV29-1 and TRBJ2-7, with D perhaps matching TRBD1 or TRBD2 (6 bases each). This CDR3 contains 14 residues. V was shortened by 0 bases and J by 3 bases, with 12 bases between the two germline ends. Germline assignment: CDR1 SQVTM and CDR2 ANQGSEA. This chain's CDR3 is CSVEDPKGGYEQYF. The CDR3 DNA follows: TGCAGCGTTGAAGATCCAAAGGGGGGCTACGAGCAGTACTTC.

V usage is TRBV19 and J usage is TRBJ1-3; the D is unclear. Germline CDR1 is LNHDA and CDR2 is SQIVND (reference sequence). CDR3 size: 10 residues. Trimming removed 10 bases at V and 7 bases at J, with 8 bases between. The CDR3 nucleotides read TGTGCCACGGTTGGGAACACCATATATTTT. As protein: CATVGNTIYF.

The gene calls are TRBV28 and TRBJ1-1; no firm D call. V was clipped by 3 bases and J by 6 bases, with 14 bases between them. This CDR3 region has 14 residues. CDR1 and CDR2 from the germline V gene are MDHEN and SYDVKM. The CDR3 DNA sequence: TGTGCCAGCAGTTTCGCCCCTCGTCTCTCTGAAGCTTTCTTT. Translation gives CASSFAPRLSEAFF.

The CDR3 loop reads CASSPGSPSYEQYF. The CDR3 DNA is TGTGCCAGCAGCCCCGGGTCACCGTCCTACGAGCAGTACTTC. The chain uses TRBV7-8 and TRBJ2-7; D is unresolved. CDR3 length: 14 amino acids. The germline V gene has CDR1 SGHVS and CDR2 FQNEAQ. With 5 bases removed from V and 1 base from J, the gap between germline ends came to 12 bases. Full variable domain (missing parts from reference TRBV7-8 and TRBJ2-7): GAGVSQSPRYKVAKRGQDVALRCDPISGHVSLFWYQQALGQGPEFLTYFQNEAQLDKSGLPSDRFFAERPEGSVSTLKIQRTQQEDSAVYLCASSPGSPSYEQYFGPGTRLTVT.

The rearrangement uses TRBV27 and TRBJ2-2; possible D gene TRBD2, 5 bases. CDR1 is MNHEY and CDR2 is SMNVEV in the germline V gene (reference sequence). V lost 2 bases, J lost 0 bases, and 7 bases lay in between. The CDR3 runs to 15 residues. The CDR3 loop reads CASSLAGANTGELFF. The CDR3 DNA sequence: TGTGCCAGCAGTTTAGCGGGCGCGAACACCGGGGAGCTGTTTTTT.

The CDR3 DNA reads TGTGCCAGCAGTTTGAATTTGGACGGGACCTACTACGAGCAGTACTTC. As protein: CASSLNLDGTYYEQYF. This sequence joins TRBV28 and TRBJ2-7; D possibly matches TRBD1 or TRBD2 (5 bases each). The V end lost 3 bases, the J end lost 3 bases, and 18 bases lay between the germline ends. CDR1 MDHEN and CDR2 SYDVKM come from the germline V gene. The CDR3 runs to 16 residues.

A note on this clone: In the same sample, other DNA sequences code for this CDR3. CDR3 sequence reads: CASSLGDSPLHF. CDR3 coding DNA: TGTGCCAGCAGCTTGGGGGATTCACCCCTCCACTTT. The chain links TRBV7-9 to TRBJ1-6; D is possibly TRBD1 (5 bases). Germline CDR1 is SEHNR and CDR2 is FQNEAQ (reference sequence). The CDR3 is made up of 12 amino acids. The V and J ends lost 3 bases and 8 bases respectively, with 5 bases between them.

The gene calls are TRBV12-5 and TRBJ2-7; maybe TRBD2 (6 bases). The V end lost 4 bases, the J end lost 3 bases, and 7 bases lay between the germline ends. Germline V gene data show CDR1 as LGHNT and CDR2 as FRNRAP. The CDR3 is 12 amino acids. CDR3 sequence reads: CASGSGLYEQYF. CDR3 in DNA: TGTGCTAGTGGTTCGGGACTCTACGAGCAGTACTTC.

V and J are TRBV19 and TRBJ2-3; 15 bases map to TRBD2. V lost 5 bases, J lost 4 bases, and 4 bases stayed unmatched. CDR3 length: 16 residues. The germline V gene encodes CDR1 LNHDA and CDR2 SQIVND (reference sequence). The chain's CDR3 is CASSDGLAGGPDTQYF. The CDR3 DNA is TGTGCCAGTAGTGACGGACTAGCGGGAGGGCCAGATACGCAGTATTTT.

The chain carries TRBV5-4 and TRBJ2-6; D gene uncertain. This CDR3 region has 13 residues. From germline, CDR1 is SGHNT and CDR2 YYREEE (reference sequence). Trimming removed 4 bases from V and 0 bases from J, with 2 bases in between. This chain's CDR3 is CASSRSGANVLTF. The DNA for the CDR3 is TGTGCCAGCAGCCGCTCTGGGGCCAACGTCCTGACTTTC. Drawing the rest from reference TRBV5-4 and TRBJ2-6, the complete variable domain is ETGVTQSPTHLIKTRGQQVTLRCSSQSGHNTVSWYQQALGQGPQFIFQYYREEENGRGNFPPRFSGLQFPNYSSELNVNALELDDSALYLCASSRSGANVLTFGAGSRLTVL.

The chain has TRBV7-2 and TRBJ2-7, with 10 bases fitting TRBD1. Trimming took 6 bases from V and 3 from J; bases not matched to a gene: 8. CDR1 is SGHTA, CDR2 FQGNSA, per germline. This CDR3 comprises 15 residues. CDR3 protein: CASRTDRGTFYEQYF. CDR3 bases: TGTGCCAGCAGAACGGACAGGGGGACTTTCTACGAGCAGTACTTC. The whole variable domain, filled in from reference TRBV7-2 and TRBJ2-7, reads GAGVSQSPSNKVTEKGKDVELRCDPISGHTALYWYRQSLGQGLEFLIYFQGNSAPDKSGLPSDRFSAERTGGSVSTLTIQRTQQEDSAVYLCASRTDRGTFYEQYFGPGTRLTVT.

This clone has only a few counts. V and J are TRBV28 and TRBJ2-5; D is uncertain. CDR1 is MDHEN and CDR2 is SYDVKM in the germline V gene. The CDR3 totals 13 residues. V gave up 5 bases and J gave up 1 base, with 8 bases separating them. Here the CDR3 reads CASSPISQETQYF. DNA of the CDR3: TGTGCCAGCAGTCCAATTTCCCAAGAGACCCAGTACTTC.

This chain uses TRBV2 with TRBJ2-7; 7 nucleotides match TRBD2. Losses at the gene ends were 8 bases for V and 3 bases for J; bases not matched to a gene: 10. The germline gives CDR1 SNHLY, CDR2 FYNNEI. The CDR3 sequence is 14 residues long. The CDR3 spells CASRRERDDYEQYF. CDR3 bases: TGTGCCAGCCGGAGGGAGCGGGACGACTACGAGCAGTACTTC. The variable domain in full, completed from reference TRBV2 and TRBJ2-7, reads EPEVTQTPSHQVTQMGQEVILRCVPISNHLYFYWYRQILGQKVEFLVSFYNNEISEKSEIFDDQFSVERPDGSNFTLKIRSTKLEDSAMYFCASRRERDDYEQYFGPGTRLTVT.

The rearrangement links TRBV11-3 to TRBJ1-3; D call uncertain. Germline V lookup: CDR1 SGHNT, CDR2 YENEEA. Trimming took off 6 bases at V and 0 bases at J, with 21 bases between the two ends. This CDR3 has 18 residues. CDR3 in amino acids: CASSSEWQPNYSGNTIYF. The CDR3 coding sequence is TGTGCCAGCAGTAGCGAGTGGCAGCCAAATTACTCTGGAAACACCATATATTTT.

Comments on this clone: Other DNA sequences in this specimen translate into the identical CDR3. The genes are TRBV7-8 and TRBJ2-5, with D perhaps being TRBD1 or TRBD2 (5 bases each). Germline V gene lookup returns CDR1 SGHVS and CDR2 FQNEAQ. The CDR3 runs to 12 residues. Trimming cost V 1 base and J 7 bases, with 7 bases left between them. CDR3 coding DNA: TGTGCCAGCAGCTTAGGTGGGGGGACCCAGTACTTC. Its translation is CASSLGGGTQYF.

This rearrangement joins TRBV19 to TRBJ2-1; 9 bases map to TRBD2. Germline CDR1 LNHDA, CDR2 SQIVND (reference sequence). This CDR3 has 14 amino acids. V shed 1 base, J shed 14 bases, and the junction held 9 bases outside the gene matches. The CDR3 DNA is TGTGCCAGTAGTATAGCGGGGACTAGCCGGTCGGAGTTCTTC. Translated: CASSIAGTSRSEFF.